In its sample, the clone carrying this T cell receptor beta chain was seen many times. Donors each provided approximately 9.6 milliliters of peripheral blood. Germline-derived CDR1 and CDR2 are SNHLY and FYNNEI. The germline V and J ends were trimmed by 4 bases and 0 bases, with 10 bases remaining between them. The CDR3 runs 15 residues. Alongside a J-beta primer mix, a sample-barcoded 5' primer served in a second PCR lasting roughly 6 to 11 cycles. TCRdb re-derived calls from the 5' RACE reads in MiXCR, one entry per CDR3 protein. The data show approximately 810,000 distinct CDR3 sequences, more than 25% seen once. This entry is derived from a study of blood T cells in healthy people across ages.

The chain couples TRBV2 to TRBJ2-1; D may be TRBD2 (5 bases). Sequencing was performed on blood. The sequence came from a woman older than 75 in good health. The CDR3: CASSAGKSSYNEQFF. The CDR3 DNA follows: TGTGCCAGCAGTGCGGGGAAGAGCTCCTACAATGAGCAGTTCTTC.